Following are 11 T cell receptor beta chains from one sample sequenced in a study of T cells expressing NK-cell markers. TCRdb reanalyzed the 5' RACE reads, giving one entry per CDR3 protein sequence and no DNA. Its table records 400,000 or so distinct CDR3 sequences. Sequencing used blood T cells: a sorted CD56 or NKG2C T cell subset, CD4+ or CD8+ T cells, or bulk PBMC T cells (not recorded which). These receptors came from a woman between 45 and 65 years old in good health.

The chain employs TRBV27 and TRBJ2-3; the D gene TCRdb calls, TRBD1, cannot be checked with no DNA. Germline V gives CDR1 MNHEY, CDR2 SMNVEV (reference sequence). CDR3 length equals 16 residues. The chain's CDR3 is CASRPYGQGRWDTQYF.

This chain's CDR3 is CASSRHGTSATSSYNEQFF. The gene calls are TRBV7-2 and TRBJ2-1; the D call from TCRdb, TRBD2, cannot be confirmed without DNA. CDR3 length: 19 residues. CDR1 SGHTA and CDR2 FQGNSA come from the germline V gene.

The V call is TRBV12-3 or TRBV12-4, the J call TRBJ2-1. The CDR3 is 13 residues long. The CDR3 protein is CASSYIGLKWQFF.

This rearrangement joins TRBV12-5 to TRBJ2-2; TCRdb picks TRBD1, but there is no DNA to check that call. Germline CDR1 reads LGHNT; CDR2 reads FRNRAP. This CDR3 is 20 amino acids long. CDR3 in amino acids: CASGFERPRDRVTYTGELFF.

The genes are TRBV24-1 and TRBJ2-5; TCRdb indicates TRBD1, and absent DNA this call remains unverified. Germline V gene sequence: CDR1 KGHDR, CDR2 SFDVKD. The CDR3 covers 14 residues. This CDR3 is CATSDPGRKETQYF.

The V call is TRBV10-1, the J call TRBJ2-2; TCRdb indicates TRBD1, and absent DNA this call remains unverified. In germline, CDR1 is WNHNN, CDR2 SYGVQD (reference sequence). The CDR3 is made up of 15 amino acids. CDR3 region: CASSDSGTRTGELFF.

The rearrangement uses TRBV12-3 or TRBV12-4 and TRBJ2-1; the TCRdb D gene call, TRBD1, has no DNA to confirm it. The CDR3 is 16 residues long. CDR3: CASSTGGSLSYNEQFF.

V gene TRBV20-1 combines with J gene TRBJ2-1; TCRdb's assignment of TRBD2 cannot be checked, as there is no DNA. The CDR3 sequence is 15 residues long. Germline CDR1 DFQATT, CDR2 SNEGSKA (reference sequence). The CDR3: CSAPHGTSDPTEQFF.

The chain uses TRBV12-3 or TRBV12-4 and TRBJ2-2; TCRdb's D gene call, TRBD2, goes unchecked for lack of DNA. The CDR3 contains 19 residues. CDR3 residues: CASSLRAGGLLRNTGELFF.

The CDR3 region is CASSLDGSDRFTDTQYF. This rearrangement joins TRBV5-1 to TRBJ2-3; the D call of TRBD1 rests on TCRdb alone, since no DNA is present to check it. Per germline, CDR1 SGHRS and CDR2 YFSETQ. There are 17 residues in the CDR3.

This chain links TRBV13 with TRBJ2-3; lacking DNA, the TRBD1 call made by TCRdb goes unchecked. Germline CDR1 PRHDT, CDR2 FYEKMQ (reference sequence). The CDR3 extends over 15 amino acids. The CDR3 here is CASSLRTGSTDTQYF.